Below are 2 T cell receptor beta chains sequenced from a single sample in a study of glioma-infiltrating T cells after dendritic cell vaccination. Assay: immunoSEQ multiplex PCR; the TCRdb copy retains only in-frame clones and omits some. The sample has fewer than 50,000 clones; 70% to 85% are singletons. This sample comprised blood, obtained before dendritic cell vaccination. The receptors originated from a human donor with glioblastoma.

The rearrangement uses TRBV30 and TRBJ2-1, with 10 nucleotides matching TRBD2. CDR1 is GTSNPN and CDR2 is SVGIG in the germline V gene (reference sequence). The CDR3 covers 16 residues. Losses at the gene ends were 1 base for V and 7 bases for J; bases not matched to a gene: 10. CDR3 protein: CAWSAIERGGMNEQFF. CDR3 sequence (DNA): TGTGCCTGGAGTGCAATCGAGCGGGGGGGCATGAATGAGCAGTTCTTC.

CDR3 residues: CASSLGQGALDEQYF. In DNA form, the CDR3 reads TGCGCCAGCAGCTTGGGACAGGGGGCTCTCGACGAGCAGTACTTC. This chain joins TRBV5-1 and TRBJ2-7; 10 bases align to TRBD1. This CDR3 comprises 15 residues. V was clipped by 0 bases and J by 5 bases; unmatched bases: 5. Germline loops: CDR1 SGHRS, CDR2 YFSETQ.